These 24 T cell receptor beta chains came from one sample sequenced in a study of PD-1 blockade in classical Hodgkin lymphoma. Measured with immunoSEQ multiplex PCR; TCRdb has only the in-frame clones, and not every one. The sample has about 51,000 clones, approximately 80% seen once. The time point is: cycle 4 day 1 (C4D1), after 5 to 7 weeks of nivolumab. The patients all showed relapse after autologous stem cell transplantation, while their brentuximab vedotin exposure varied. The material was peripheral blood mononuclear cells (PBMCs), obtained before the fourth cycle of nivolumab. The origin of the receptors is a human donor with classical Hodgkin lymphoma.

V usage is TRBV4-2 and J usage is TRBJ2-5; the D gene is possibly TRBD1 (6 bases). CDR3 length: 16 residues. Germline-derived CDR1 and CDR2 are LGHNA and YNFKEQ. Trimming cost V 0 bases and J 1 base, with 12 bases left between them. The CDR3 nucleotides are TGTGCCAGCAGCCAAGATAAAGCGACAGGCCAAGAGACCCAGTACTTC. Encoded protein: CASSQDKATGQETQYF.

The chain uses TRBV30 and TRBJ2-7; D unresolved. The CDR3 is made up of 12 amino acids. Trimming pared 0 bases from V and 5 bases from J, leaving 8 bases between. CDR1 and CDR2 (germline): GTSNPN, SVGIG (reference sequence). The CDR3 DNA sequence: TGTGCCTGGAGTGTAATCTCTAACGAGCAGTACTTC. The encoded protein is CAWSVISNEQYF.

This chain joins TRBV5-1 and TRBJ2-3, with D possibly being TRBD2 (6 bases). Trimming took 4 bases from V and 3 from J, leaving 15 bases between them. The CDR3 has 15 amino acids. Looked up from germline, CDR1 is SGHRS and CDR2 is YFSETQ. The CDR3 DNA reads TGCGCCAGCAGCCTCGGGACTCCGAGGACAGATACGCAGTATTTT. Its protein is CASSLGTPRTDTQYF. The whole variable domain, remainder taken from reference TRBV5-1 and TRBJ2-3, is KAGVTQTPRYLIKTRGQQVTLSCSPISGHRSVSWYQQTPGQGLQFLFEYFSETQRNKGNFPGRFSGRQFSNSRSEMNVSTLELGDSALYLCASSLGTPRTDTQYFGPGTRLTVL.

The rearrangement uses TRBV27 and TRBJ2-5; 10 nucleotides agree with TRBD1. CDR3 length: 17 amino acids. From germline, CDR1 is MNHEY and CDR2 SMNVEV (reference sequence). J was trimmed by 11 bases and V by 7 bases; bases with no gene match: 22. DNA for the CDR3: TGTGCCAGCAACGATGGCCCAGACAGGGGGCGCTTTGGGGAGCAGTACTTC. Its protein is CASNDGPDRGRFGEQYF.

V gene TRBV11-1 combines with J gene TRBJ2-4; 8 positions match TRBD1. V lost 5 bases to trimming and J lost 7 bases; unmatched junction nucleotides: 4. Germline assignment: CDR1 SGHAT and CDR2 FQDESV (reference sequence). This CDR3 contains 13 residues. In nucleotides, the CDR3 is TGTGCCAGCAGCGTCGCAGGGGGCAACATTCAGTACTTC. Translation: CASSVAGGNIQYF.

This clone appeared a few times. The chain has TRBV10-1 and TRBJ1-1; a possible D gene is TRBD1 (6 bases). Germline assignment: CDR1 WNHNN and CDR2 SYGVQD (reference sequence). CDR3 length equals 11 residues. The V gene lost 2 bases and the J gene lost 10 bases, with 8 bases spanning the gap. CDR3 sequence reads: CASSEGQRAFF. DNA of the CDR3: TGCGCCAGCAGTGAGGGACAGAGAGCTTTCTTT.

This chain joins TRBV10-3 and TRBJ1-5, with D possibly being TRBD1 (5 bases). The V gene lost 3 bases and the J gene lost 11 bases, with 14 bases spanning the gap. Germline V lookup: CDR1 ENHRY, CDR2 SYGVKD. This CDR3 region has 13 residues. CDR3 sequence reads: CAISEGEDGAQHF. CDR3 coding DNA: TGTGCCATCAGTGAAGGGGAAGACGGAGCCCAGCATTTT.

The chain is built from TRBV5-1 and TRBJ1-1; 7 bases fit TRBD1. Trimming cost V 4 bases and J 0 bases; bases outside gene matches: 3. CDR3 length: 14 residues. From germline, CDR1 is SGHRS and CDR2 YFSETQ. The CDR3 DNA sequence: TGCGCCAGCAGCCCCGGGACAGTGAACACTGAAGCTTTCTTT. Protein sequence: CASSPGTVNTEAFF. Looking up the rest from reference TRBV5-1 and TRBJ1-1 gives the full variable domain: KAGVTQTPRYLIKTRGQQVTLSCSPISGHRSVSWYQQTPGQGLQFLFEYFSETQRNKGNFPGRFSGRQFSNSRSEMNVSTLELGDSALYLCASSPGTVNTEAFFGQGTRLTVV.

The chain links TRBV6-5 to TRBJ2-7, with D perhaps TRBD2 (5 bases). This CDR3 has 14 amino acids. V gave up 5 bases and J gave up 5 bases, with 16 bases separating them. Germline CDR1 is MNHEY and CDR2 is SVGAGI. The CDR3 sequence is CASSASWEQDEQYF. The CDR3 coding sequence is TGTGCCAGCAGTGCCTCCTGGGAGCAAGACGAGCAGTACTTC.

V usage is TRBV29-1 and J usage is TRBJ2-2, with D possibly being TRBD1 or TRBD2 (5 bases each). Germline V gene lookup returns CDR1 SQVTM and CDR2 ANQGSEA. Trimming removed 4 bases at V and 4 bases at J, with 10 bases between. The CDR3 extends over 13 amino acids. The CDR3 coding sequence is TGCAGCGTTGGAGGGGCGGGCACCGGGGAGCTGTTTTTT. It specifies CSVGGAGTGELFF.

This clone was found a few times. The gene calls are TRBV4-1 and TRBJ2-3; D perhaps matches TRBD1 (5 bases). The germline CDR1 and CDR2 sequences are MGHRA and YSYEKL. Deletions cut 1 base from V and 0 bases from J, with 11 bases between. The CDR3 has 16 amino acids. The CDR3 coding sequence is TGCGCCAGCAGCCAAGTTGACAGTTTTAGCACAGATACGCAGTATTTT. Its translation is CASSQVDSFSTDTQYF.

The J gene is TRBJ2-4, the V gene TRBV10-1; D call uncertain. Between the trimmed V and J ends, which lost 2 bases and 3 bases, there was a span of 8 bases. The CDR3 extends over 14 amino acids. CDR1 and CDR2 (germline): WNHNN, SYGVQD (reference sequence). The CDR3 nucleotides read TGCGCCAGCAGTGAGGCACGGCACAAAAACATTCAGTACTTC. It translates to CASSEARHKNIQYF.

This chain connects TRBV28 to TRBJ2-7, with TRBD1 as a possible D gene (6 bases). V gave up 6 bases and J gave up 2 bases, with 11 bases separating them. Germline CDR1 and CDR2: MDHEN and SYDVKM. This CDR3 region has 13 residues. CDR3 sequence: CASRDRSTYEQYF. CDR3 bases: TGTGCCAGCAGAGACAGGAGTACCTACGAGCAGTACTTC.

The V call is TRBV30, the J call TRBJ2-5; 7 positions match TRBD2. The CDR3 totals 14 residues. V trimming: 2 bases; J trimming: 1 base; junction bases outside the gene matches: 4. Germline loops: CDR1 GTSNPN, CDR2 SVGIG (reference sequence). The CDR3 protein is CAWSLWGGQETQYF. The DNA for the CDR3 is TGTGCCTGGAGTCTTTGGGGGGGCCAAGAGACCCAGTACTTC.

This sequence joins TRBV6-5 and TRBJ1-2; D is uncertain. The V end lost 0 bases, the J end lost 4 bases, and 9 bases lay between the germline ends. CDR3 size: 14 residues. The germline gives CDR1 MNHEY, CDR2 SVGAGI. The chain's CDR3 is CASSYSSGSYGYTF. The CDR3 nucleotides are TGTGCCAGCAGTTACTCGTCAGGATCCTATGGCTACACCTTC.

This chain connects TRBV5-1 to TRBJ2-1; 14 nucleotides align to TRBD2. Per the germline V gene, CDR1 is SGHRS and CDR2 is YFSETQ. After removal of 3 bases from V and 6 bases from J, the junction contained 14 bases not matched to a gene. The CDR3 loop spans 19 amino acids. CDR3 loop: CASSWEGLAGVTGANEQFF. CDR3 DNA: TGCGCCAGCAGCTGGGAGGGACTAGCGGGAGTTACCGGCGCCAATGAGCAGTTCTTC.

J is TRBJ2-7 and V is TRBV7-9, with 11 bases lining up with TRBD1. V lost 1 base, J lost 5 bases, and 4 bases stayed unmatched. The CDR3 totals 15 residues. Germline CDR1 reads SEHNR; CDR2 reads FQNEAQ (reference sequence). In DNA form, the CDR3 reads TGTGCCAGCAGCTTAGTCGGGACAGGGGGGGACGAGCAGTACTTC. Its translation is CASSLVGTGGDEQYF.

This chain uses TRBV25-1 with TRBJ2-1; D is uncertain. The germline V gene encodes CDR1 MGHDK and CDR2 SYGVNS. V lost 9 bases, J lost 7 bases, and 10 bases lay in between. The CDR3 loop spans 11 amino acids. The CDR3 spells CASMDANEQFF. The CDR3 DNA reads TGTGCCAGTATGGACGCAAATGAGCAGTTCTTC.

The chain couples TRBV4-3 to TRBJ2-7; D may correspond to TRBD1 or TRBD2 (5 bases each). This CDR3 region has 14 residues. Germline-derived CDR1 and CDR2 are LGHNA and YSLEER. V lost 0 bases and J 2 bases, leaving 8 bases between the germline ends. The CDR3, as DNA: TGCGCCAGCAGCCAAGATAGGGGACCCTACGAGCAGTACTTC. It is translated as CASSQDRGPYEQYF.

This rearrangement joins TRBV14 to TRBJ2-5, with D possibly being TRBD1 or TRBD2 (5 bases each). The germline gives CDR1 SGHDN, CDR2 FVKESK. Trimming removed 4 bases from V and 1 base from J, with 16 bases in between. The CDR3 is 16 residues long. The CDR3 region has the DNA TGTGCCAGCAGCCCCCCGGGGCAGCTAATCCAAGAGACCCAGTACTTC. Translating it yields CASSPPGQLIQETQYF.

The chain employs TRBV7-3 and TRBJ1-4; 8 bases are a match to TRBD1. Trimming at V came to 5 bases and at J to 16 bases, leaving 9 bases not matched to a gene. There are 12 residues in the CDR3. Germline V lookup: CDR1 SGHTA, CDR2 FQGTGA. CDR3 sequence reads: CASSEIGGTGFF. The CDR3 DNA sequence: TGTGCCAGCAGCGAGATCGGGGGGACAGGGTTTTTT.

The rearrangement links TRBV7-2 to TRBJ2-7; 11 bases agree with TRBD1. Trimming cost V 5 bases and J 5 bases; bases outside gene matches: 2. Germline V gene sequence: CDR1 SGHTA, CDR2 FQGNSA. This CDR3 comprises 13 residues. CDR3 DNA sequence: TGTGCCAGCAGCCGGGACAGGGGGAACGAGCAGTACTTC. It translates to CASSRDRGNEQYF.

This clone was seen only once. V gene TRBV4-3 combines with J gene TRBJ2-3; 10 bases line up with TRBD1. Germline assignment: CDR1 LGHNA and CDR2 YSLEER. The ends lost 1 base at V and 6 bases at J; junction bases unmatched: 7. The CDR3 is made up of 16 amino acids. The CDR3 protein is CASSQGLTGGADTQYF. The CDR3 DNA follows: TGCGCCAGCAGCCAAGGACTGACAGGGGGCGCGGATACGCAGTATTTT.

The genes are TRBV7-2 and TRBJ2-1; 12 nucleotides agree with TRBD2. The ends lost 2 bases at V and 5 bases at J; junction bases unmatched: 7. The CDR3 totals 17 residues. Germline CDR1 and CDR2: SGHTA and FQGNSA. The CDR3: CASSLRPSGGADNEQFF. The CDR3 nucleotides are TGTGCCAGCAGCTTAAGGCCTAGCGGGGGGGCTGACAATGAGCAGTTCTTC.